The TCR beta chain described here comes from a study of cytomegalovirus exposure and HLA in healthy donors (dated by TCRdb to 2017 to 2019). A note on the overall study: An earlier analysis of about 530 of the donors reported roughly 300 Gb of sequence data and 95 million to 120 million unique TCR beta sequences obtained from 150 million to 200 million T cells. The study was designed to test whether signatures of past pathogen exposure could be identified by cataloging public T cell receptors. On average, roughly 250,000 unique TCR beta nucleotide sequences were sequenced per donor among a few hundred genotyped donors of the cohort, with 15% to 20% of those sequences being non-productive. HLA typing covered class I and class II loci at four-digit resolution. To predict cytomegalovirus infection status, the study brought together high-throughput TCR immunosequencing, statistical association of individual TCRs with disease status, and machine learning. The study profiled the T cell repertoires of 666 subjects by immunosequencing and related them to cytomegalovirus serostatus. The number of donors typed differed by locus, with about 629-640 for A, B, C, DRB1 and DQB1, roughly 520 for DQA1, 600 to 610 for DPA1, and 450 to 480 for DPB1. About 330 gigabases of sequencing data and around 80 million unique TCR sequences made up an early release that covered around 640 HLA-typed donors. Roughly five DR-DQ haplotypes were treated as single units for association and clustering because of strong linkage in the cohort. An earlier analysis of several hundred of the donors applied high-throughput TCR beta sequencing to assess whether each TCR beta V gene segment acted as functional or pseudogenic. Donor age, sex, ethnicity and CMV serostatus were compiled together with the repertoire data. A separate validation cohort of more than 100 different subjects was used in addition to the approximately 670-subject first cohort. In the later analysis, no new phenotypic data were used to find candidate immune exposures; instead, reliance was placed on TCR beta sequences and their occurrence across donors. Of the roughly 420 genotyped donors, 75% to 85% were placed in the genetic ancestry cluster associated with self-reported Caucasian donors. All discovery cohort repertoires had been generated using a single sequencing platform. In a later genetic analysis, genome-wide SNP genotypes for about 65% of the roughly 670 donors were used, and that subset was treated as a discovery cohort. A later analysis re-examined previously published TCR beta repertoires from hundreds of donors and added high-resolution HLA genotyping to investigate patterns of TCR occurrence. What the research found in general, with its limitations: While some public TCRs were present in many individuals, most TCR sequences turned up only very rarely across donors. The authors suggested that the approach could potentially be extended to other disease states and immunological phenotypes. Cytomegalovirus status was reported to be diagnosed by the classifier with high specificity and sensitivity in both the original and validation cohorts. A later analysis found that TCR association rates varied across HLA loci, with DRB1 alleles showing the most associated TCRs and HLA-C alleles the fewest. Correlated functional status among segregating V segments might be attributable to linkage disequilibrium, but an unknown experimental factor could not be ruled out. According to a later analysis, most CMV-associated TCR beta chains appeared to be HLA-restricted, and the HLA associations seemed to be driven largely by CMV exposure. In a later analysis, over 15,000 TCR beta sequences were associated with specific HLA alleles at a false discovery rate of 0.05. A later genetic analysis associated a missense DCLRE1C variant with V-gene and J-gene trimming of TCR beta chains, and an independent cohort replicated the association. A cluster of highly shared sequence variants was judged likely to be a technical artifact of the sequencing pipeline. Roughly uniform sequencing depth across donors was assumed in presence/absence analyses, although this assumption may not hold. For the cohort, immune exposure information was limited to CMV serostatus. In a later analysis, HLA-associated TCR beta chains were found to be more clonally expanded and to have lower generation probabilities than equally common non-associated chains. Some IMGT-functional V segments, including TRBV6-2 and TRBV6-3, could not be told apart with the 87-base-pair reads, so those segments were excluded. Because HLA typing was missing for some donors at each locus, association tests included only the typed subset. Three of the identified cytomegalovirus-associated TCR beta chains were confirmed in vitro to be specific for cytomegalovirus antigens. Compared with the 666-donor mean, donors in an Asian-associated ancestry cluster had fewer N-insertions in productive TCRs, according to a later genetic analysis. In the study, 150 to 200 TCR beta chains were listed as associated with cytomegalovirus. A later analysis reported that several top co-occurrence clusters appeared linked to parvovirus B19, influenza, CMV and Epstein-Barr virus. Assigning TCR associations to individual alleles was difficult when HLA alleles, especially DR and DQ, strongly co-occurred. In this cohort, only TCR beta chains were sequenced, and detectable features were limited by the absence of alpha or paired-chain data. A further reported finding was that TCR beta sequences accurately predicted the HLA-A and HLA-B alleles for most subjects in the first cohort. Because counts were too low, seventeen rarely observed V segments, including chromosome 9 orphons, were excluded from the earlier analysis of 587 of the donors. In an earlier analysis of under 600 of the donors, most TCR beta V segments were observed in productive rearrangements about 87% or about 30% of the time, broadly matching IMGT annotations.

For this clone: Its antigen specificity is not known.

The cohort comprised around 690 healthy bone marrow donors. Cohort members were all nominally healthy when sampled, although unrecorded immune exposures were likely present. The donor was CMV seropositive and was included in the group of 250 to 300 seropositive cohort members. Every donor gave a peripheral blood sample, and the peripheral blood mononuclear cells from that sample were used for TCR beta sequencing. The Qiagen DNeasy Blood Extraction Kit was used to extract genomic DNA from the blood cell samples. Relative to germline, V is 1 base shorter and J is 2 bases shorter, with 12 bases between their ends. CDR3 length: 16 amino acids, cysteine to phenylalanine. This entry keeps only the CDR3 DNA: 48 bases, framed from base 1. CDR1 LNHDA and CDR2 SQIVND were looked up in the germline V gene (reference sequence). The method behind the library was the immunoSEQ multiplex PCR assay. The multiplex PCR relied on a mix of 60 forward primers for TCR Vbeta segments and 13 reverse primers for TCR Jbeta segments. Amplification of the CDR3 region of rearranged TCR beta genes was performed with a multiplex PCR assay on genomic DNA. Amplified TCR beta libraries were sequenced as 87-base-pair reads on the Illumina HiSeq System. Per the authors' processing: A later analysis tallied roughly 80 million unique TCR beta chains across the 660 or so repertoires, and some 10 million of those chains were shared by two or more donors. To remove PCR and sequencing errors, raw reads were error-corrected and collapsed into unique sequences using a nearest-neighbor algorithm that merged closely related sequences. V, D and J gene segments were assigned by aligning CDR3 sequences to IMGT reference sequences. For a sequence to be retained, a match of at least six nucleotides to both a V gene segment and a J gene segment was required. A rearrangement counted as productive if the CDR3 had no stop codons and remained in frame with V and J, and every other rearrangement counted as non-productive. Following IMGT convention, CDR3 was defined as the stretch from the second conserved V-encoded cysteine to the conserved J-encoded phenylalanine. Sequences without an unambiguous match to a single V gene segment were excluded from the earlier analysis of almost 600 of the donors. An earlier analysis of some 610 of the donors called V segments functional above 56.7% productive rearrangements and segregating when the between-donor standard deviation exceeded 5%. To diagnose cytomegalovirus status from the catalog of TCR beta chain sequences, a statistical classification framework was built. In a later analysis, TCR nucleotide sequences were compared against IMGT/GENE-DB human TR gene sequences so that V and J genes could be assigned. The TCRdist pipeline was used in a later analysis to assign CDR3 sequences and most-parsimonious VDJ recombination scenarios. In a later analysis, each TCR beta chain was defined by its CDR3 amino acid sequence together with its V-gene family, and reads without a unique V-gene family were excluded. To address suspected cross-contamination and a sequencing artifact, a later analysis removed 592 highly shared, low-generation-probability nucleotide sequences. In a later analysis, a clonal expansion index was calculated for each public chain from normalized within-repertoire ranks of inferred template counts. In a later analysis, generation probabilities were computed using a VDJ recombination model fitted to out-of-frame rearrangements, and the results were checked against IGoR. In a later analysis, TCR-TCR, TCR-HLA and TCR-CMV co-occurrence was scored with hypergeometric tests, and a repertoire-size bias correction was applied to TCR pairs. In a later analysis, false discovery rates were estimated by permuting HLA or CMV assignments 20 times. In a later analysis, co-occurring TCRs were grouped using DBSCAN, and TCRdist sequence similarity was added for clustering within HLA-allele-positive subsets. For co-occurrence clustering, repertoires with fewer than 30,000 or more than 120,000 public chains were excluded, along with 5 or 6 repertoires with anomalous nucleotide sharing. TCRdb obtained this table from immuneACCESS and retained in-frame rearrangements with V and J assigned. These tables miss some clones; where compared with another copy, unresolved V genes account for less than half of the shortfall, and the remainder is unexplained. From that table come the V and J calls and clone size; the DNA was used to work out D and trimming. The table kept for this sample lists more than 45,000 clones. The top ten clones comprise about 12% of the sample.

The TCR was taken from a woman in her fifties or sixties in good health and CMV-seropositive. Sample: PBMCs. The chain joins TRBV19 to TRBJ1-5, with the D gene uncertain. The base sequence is TGTGCCAGTAGTATAGGACAAGTGGGTGGCAATCAGCCCCAGCATTTT. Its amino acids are CASSIGQVGGNQPQHF.